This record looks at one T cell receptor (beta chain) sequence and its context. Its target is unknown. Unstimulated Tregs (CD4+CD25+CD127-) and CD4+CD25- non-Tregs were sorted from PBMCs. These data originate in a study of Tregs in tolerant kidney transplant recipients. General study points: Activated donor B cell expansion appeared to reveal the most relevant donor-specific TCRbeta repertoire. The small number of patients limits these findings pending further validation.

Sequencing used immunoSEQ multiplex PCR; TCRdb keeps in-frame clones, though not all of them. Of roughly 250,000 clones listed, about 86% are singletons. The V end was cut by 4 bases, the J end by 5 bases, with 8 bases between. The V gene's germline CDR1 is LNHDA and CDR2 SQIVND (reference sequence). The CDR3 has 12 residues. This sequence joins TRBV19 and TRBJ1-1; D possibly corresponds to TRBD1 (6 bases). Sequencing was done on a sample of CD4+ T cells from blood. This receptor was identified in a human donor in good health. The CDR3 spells CASSTGETEAFF. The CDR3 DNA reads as TGTGCCAGTAGTACAGGGGAAACTGAAGCTTTCTTT.